These T cell receptor beta chains were read from a single sample in a study of blood T cells in healthy people across ages. TCRdb passed the 5' RACE reads through MiXCR, listing each CDR3 protein once. The table records around 650,000 distinct CDR3 sequences, 40% to 45% of them present only once. Sequencing used blood. The receptors come from an elderly man in good health. Each CDR3 is given with its conserved first and last residue. The D gene is left open where the match is weak. A clone size is listed for some rows: how often the clone was seen (once, few, many), or a class if it is expanded.

CAWKSGLAGGNIQYF TGTGCCTGGAAATCGGGACTAGCGGGAGGAAACATTCAGTACTTC TRBD2 TRBJ2-4 - TRBV30
CASREPWGQETQYF TGTGCCAGCAGGGAACCTTGGGGGCAAGAGACCCAGTACTTC - TRBJ2-5 few TRBV6-1
CSASGDSSNYGYTF TGCAGTGCTAGTGGGGACAGTTCTAACTATGGCTACACCTTC TRBD1 TRBJ1-2 - TRBV20-1
CSGTSQETQYF TGCAGTGGGACTAGCCAAGAGACCCAGTACTTC TRBD2 TRBJ2-5 - TRBV20-1
CASSFTGGWDEQYF TGCGCCAGCAGTTTCACAGGAGGGTGGGACGAGCAGTACTTC - TRBJ2-7 - TRBV27
CASSLNVHEQYF TGTGCCAGCAGCCTAAACGTCCACGAGCAGTACTTC - TRBJ2-7 - TRBV7-2
CASSLLGLAGGRTDTQYF TGTGCCAGCAGTTTATTAGGGCTAGCGGGAGGGCGAACAGATACGCAGTATTTT TRBD2 TRBJ2-3 - TRBV27
CASSVTPGGGKGHEQFF TGTGCCAGCAGCGTAACACCAGGTGGGGGCAAGGGGCATGAGCAGTTCTTC - TRBJ2-1 - TRBV9
CASSLQGAYNEQFF TGTGCCAGCAGCTTACAGGGGGCCTACAATGAGCAGTTCTTC TRBD1 TRBJ2-1 few TRBV5-1
CASRRQGARRDEQFF TGTGCCAGCAGGAGACAGGGGGCCCGCAGGGATGAGCAGTTCTTC TRBD1 TRBJ2-1 few TRBV6-5
CGASTQRGYNEQFF TGCGGTGCTAGTACACAGCGGGGGTACAATGAGCAGTTCTTC TRBD2 TRBJ2-1 - TRBV20-1
CAAAANNEQFF TGTGCCGCGGCAGCGAACAATGAGCAGTTCTTC - TRBJ2-1 - TRBV6-5
CSAKLWGSGETQYF TGCAGTGCTAAGCTCTGGGGTTCCGGAGAGACCCAGTACTTC - TRBJ2-5 - TRBV20-1
CSVRLAGRGDTQYF TGCAGCGTTAGGCTAGCGGGAAGGGGGGATACGCAGTATTTT TRBD2 TRBJ2-3 - TRBV29-1
CASSATGTGGGYEQYF TGTGCCAGCAGTGCAACCGGGACAGGGGGAGGGTACGAGCAGTACTTC TRBD1 TRBJ2-7 few TRBV2
CASSKAGRGETQYF TGTGCCAGCAGCAAAGCAGGCAGGGGGGAGACCCAGTACTTC - TRBJ2-5 - TRBV21-1
CASSMDSNYGYTF TGTGCCAGCTCTATGGACAGTAACTATGGCTACACCTTC - TRBJ1-2 - TRBV10-3
CASRRTGLAGVNGELFF TGTGCCAGCAGGAGAACAGGACTAGCGGGAGTAAACGGGGAGCTGTTTTTT TRBD2 TRBJ2-2 - TRBV6-2/TRBV6-3
CASSFILETQFF TGTGCCAGCAGCTTTATCCTAGAGACCCAGTTCTTC - TRBJ2-1 few TRBV7-2
CASSPSKSVTPGKNIQYF TGTGCCAGCAGTCCCAGTAAAAGCGTAACGCCGGGCAAAAACATTCAGTACTTC - TRBJ2-4 many TRBV12-3/TRBV12-4
CASSLERNRVNTEAFF TGTGCCAGCAGCTTGGAAAGGAACAGGGTGAACACTGAAGCTTTCTTT - TRBJ1-1 - TRBV5-6
CSAPVQGARYGYTF TGCAGTGCCCCCGTTCAGGGGGCTCGGTATGGCTACACCTTC TRBD1 TRBJ1-2 - TRBV20-1
CAGGLAGSNEQYF TGTGCCGGGGGACTAGCGGGAAGCAATGAGCAGTACTTC TRBD2 TRBJ2-5 - TRBV6-6
CASSTSGTGIYGYTF TGCGCCAGCAGCACATCCGGGACAGGGATCTATGGCTACACCTTC TRBD1 TRBJ1-2 - TRBV5-1
CASTATGWQIDTQYF TGTGCCAGCACGGCTACAGGGTGGCAGATCGATACGCAGTATTTT - TRBJ2-3 - TRBV6-1
CASRGQGPHYGYTF TGTGCCAGCAGAGGACAGGGACCGCACTATGGCTACACCTTC TRBD1 TRBJ1-2 few TRBV6-2/TRBV6-3
CASSLNFQDTQYF TGTGCCAGCAGCTTAAATTTCCAGGATACGCAGTATTTT - TRBJ2-3 - TRBV11-3
CSARASGNNEQYF TGCAGTGCTAGAGCTAGCGGGAACAATGAGCAGTACTTC TRBD2 TRBJ2-5 - TRBV20-1
CASSPRTGIADTQYF TGTGCCAGCAGCCCACGGACAGGGATCGCAGATACGCAGTATTTT TRBD1 TRBJ2-3 - TRBV11-2
CATSRARGQSTDTQYF TGTGCCACCAGCAGAGCGCGGGGACAGAGCACAGATACGCAGTATTTT - TRBJ2-3 few TRBV15
CASSPGTGGNYEQYF TGTGCCAGCAGCCCGGGGACAGGGGGGAACTACGAGCAGTACTTC TRBD1 TRBJ2-7 - TRBV7-3
CASSESGSASGANVLTF TGCGCCAGCAGCGAAAGTGGGAGCGCCTCTGGGGCCAACGTCCTGACTTTC - TRBJ2-6 - TRBV4-1
CSAPPLAGGRPDTQYF TGCAGTGCCCCTCCACTAGCGGGGGGGCGTCCAGATACGCAGTATTTT TRBD2 TRBJ2-3 - TRBV20-1